Detailed here is one T cell receptor beta chain. Its antigen is undetermined. The sample comes from a study of PD-1 blockade in classical Hodgkin lymphoma. Germline-derived CDR1 and CDR2 are LGHNA and YNFKEQ. The CDR3 is 16 amino acids. V was pared by 1 base and J by 4 bases, with 15 bases between. Time point noted: cycle 4 day 1 (C4D1), after 6 weeks of nivolumab. Patients all relapsed after autologous stem cell transplantation, and there was variation in brentuximab vedotin exposure. The patients, who had relapsed/refractory classical Hodgkin lymphoma, achieved best responses of complete response, partial response or progressive disease. Some clones are missing from TCRdb's copy, which holds only in-frame ones; the method was immunoSEQ multiplex PCR. The repertoire consists of tens of thousands of clones, with over 70% occurring once and the leading ten covering under 20%. Study-level points and caveats: Complete responders entered with baseline diversity on par with newly diagnosed patients, the results showed.

This TCR came from a human donor with classical Hodgkin lymphoma. The sample was peripheral blood mononuclear cells (PBMCs), taken before the fourth cycle of nivolumab. The rearrangement joins TRBV4-2 to TRBJ2-3, with D perhaps TRBD2 (6 bases). The CDR3 DNA reads as TGTGCCAGCAGCCAAGGGGACTCCGACGGACCAGATACGCAGTATTTT. Translated, it gives CASSQGDSDGPDTQYF.